One and the same sample provided the 8 T cell receptor beta chains below, sequenced in a study of shared clonotypes between healthy human individuals. Clones were sequenced by immunoSEQ multiplex PCR, and TCRdb holds only the in-frame ones, with some missing. This table holds roughly 480,000 clones, 79% found once. The sample taken for sequencing was PBMCs. These receptors originate from a woman between 40 and 55 years old in good health. Some clones in this sample may be carry-over from other donors' samples.

This clone has a single count. The chain combines TRBV13 with TRBJ2-7; TRBD2 matches at 7 bases. V was clipped by 0 bases and J by 6 bases; unmatched bases: 11. Germline CDR1 and CDR2: PRHDT and FYEKMQ (reference sequence). The CDR3 spans 16 residues. The CDR3 is CASSLGMGGARFEQYF. The CDR3 DNA reads TGTGCCAGCAGCTTAGGCATGGGAGGGGCGAGATTCGAGCAGTACTTC.

The chain links TRBV7-9 to TRBJ2-1; 8 bases line up with TRBD2. V lost 5 bases, J lost 0 bases, and 15 bases stayed unmatched. The V gene's germline CDR1 is SEHNR and CDR2 FQNEAQ (reference sequence). The CDR3 is 19 residues long. The CDR3 DNA sequence: TGTGCCAGCAGCCCCTACGGGACTAGGCGTAGAAGCTCCTACAATGAGCAGTTCTTC. This codes for CASSPYGTRRRSSYNEQFF.

This clone was seen once. The V and J genes are TRBV11-2 and TRBJ2-3, with D possibly being TRBD2 (6 bases). V lost 2 bases and J 0 bases, leaving 9 bases between the germline ends. CDR1 SGHAT and CDR2 FQNNGV come from the germline V gene. The CDR3 has 15 residues. The chain's CDR3 is CASSLRGMSTDTQYF. The CDR3, as DNA: TGTGCCAGCAGCTTACGCGGGATGAGCACAGATACGCAGTATTTT.

This rearrangement joins TRBV29-1 to TRBJ2-3; D possibly matches TRBD1 or TRBD2 (6 bases each). The CDR3 covers 12 residues. Germline lookup yields CDR1 SQVTM and CDR2 ANQGSEA. The CDR3: CGGGPRTDTQYF. The CDR3 region has the DNA TGCGGAGGGGGGCCGAGGACAGATACGCAGTATTTT.

The chain uses TRBV5-1 and TRBJ2-7, with D possibly TRBD2 on 7 matching bases. V lost 3 bases to trimming and J lost 5 bases, with 15 bases between them. Germline CDR1 SGHRS, CDR2 YFSETQ. The CDR3 consists of 14 residues. CDR3 amino acids: CASSWSRGGDEQYF. CDR3 nucleotide sequence: TGCGCCAGCAGCTGGTCCAGGGGAGGGGACGAGCAGTACTTC.

The J gene is TRBJ1-2, the V gene TRBV25-1; D possibly corresponds to TRBD1 (6 bases). Deletions cut 3 bases from V and 3 bases from J, with 11 bases between. Germline CDR1 is MGHDK and CDR2 is SYGVNS. The CDR3 has 14 residues. CDR3 DNA sequence: TGTGCCAGCAGTGATGCAGGGGTGTACTATGGCTACACCTTC. It translates to CASSDAGVYYGYTF.

The chain has TRBV18 and TRBJ1-2, with D tentatively TRBD1 (5 bases). Trimming stripped 0 bases from V and 3 bases from J, with 8 bases between. CDR3 length: 14 amino acids. The germline V gene encodes CDR1 KGHSH and CDR2 LQKENI. The CDR3 region has the DNA TGTGCCAGCTCACCACCGGGACGGGACTATGGCTACACCTTC. Translation gives CASSPPGRDYGYTF.

A word on this clone: The sample holds other DNA sequences that translate to the same CDR3. This sequence joins TRBV5-1 and TRBJ2-7, with TRBD1 matching 7 bases. V shed 0 bases and J 1 base; nucleotides not matched to a gene: 4. Germline-derived CDR1 and CDR2 are SGHRS and YFSETQ. The CDR3 length is 15 residues. CDR3: CASSLGDRASYEQYF. The CDR3 DNA reads TGCGCCAGCAGCTTGGGTGACAGGGCTTCCTACGAGCAGTACTTC. Complete variable domain (other parts from reference TRBV5-1 and TRBJ2-7): KAGVTQTPRYLIKTRGQQVTLSCSPISGHRSVSWYQQTPGQGLQFLFEYFSETQRNKGNFPGRFSGRQFSNSRSEMNVSTLELGDSALYLCASSLGDRASYEQYFGPGTRLTVT.